The 10 T cell receptor beta chains below all came from one sample that was sequenced in a study of OX40 agonist ivuxolimab in advanced cancers. The repertoire was sequenced with immunoSEQ multiplex PCR; TCRdb's copy has only in-frame clones and lacks some. Of about 26,000 clones listed, roughly three quarters are singletons. The specimen was CD4+ or CD8+ T cells sorted from blood, collected in a trial of the OX40 agonist ivuxolimab. These receptors were taken from an adult with an advanced solid tumor such as melanoma, head and neck, liver or kidney cancer.

This clone has only one observation. The CDR3 region is CASSLVSGGGGSTQHF. In DNA, the CDR3 is TGTGCCAGCAGCTTAGTATCCGGAGGGGGGGGTTCGACCCAGCATTTT. The V gene is TRBV7-2, the J gene TRBJ1-5, with a tentative D call TRBD1 (6 bases). V lost 1 base to trimming and J lost 11 bases, with 21 bases between them. The germline V gene has CDR1 SGHTA and CDR2 FQGNSA. There are 16 residues in the CDR3.

The chain is built from TRBV5-1 and TRBJ1-6, with 7 nucleotides matching TRBD1. Per germline, CDR1 SGHRS and CDR2 YFSETQ. With V trimmed by 4 bases and J by 10 bases, 11 bases remained unmatched. The CDR3 is made up of 15 amino acids. CDR3 region: CASSPRDRKDSPLHF. In nucleotides, the CDR3 is TGCGCCAGCAGCCCCCGGGACAGAAAAGACTCACCCCTCCACTTT.

In its sample, this clone was seen a few times. This chain uses TRBV5-1 with TRBJ2-1, with TRBD1 matching over 10 bases. Trimming took 3 bases from V and 7 from J; bases not matched to a gene: 10. The CDR3 length is 16 residues. CDR1 is SGHRS, CDR2 YFSETQ, per germline. CDR3 bases: TGCGCCAGCAGCTCCTCCGGGACAGGGGAGGGGAATGAGCAGTTCTTC. It translates to CASSSSGTGEGNEQFF. Using reference TRBV5-1 and TRBJ2-1 for the parts outside the CDR3, the full variable domain is KAGVTQTPRYLIKTRGQQVTLSCSPISGHRSVSWYQQTPGQGLQFLFEYFSETQRNKGNFPGRFSGRQFSNSRSEMNVSTLELGDSALYLCASSSSGTGEGNEQFFGPGTRLTVL.

The table lists this clone with a few counts. The rearrangement links TRBV10-3 to TRBJ2-2, with TRBD1 as a possible D gene (6 bases). Germline V gives CDR1 ENHRY, CDR2 SYGVKD. V lost 8 bases and J lost 6, with 16 bases in between. This CDR3 comprises 14 residues. Here the CDR3 reads CAIGTNVQSGELFF. The CDR3 bases are TGTGCCATCGGGACAAACGTACAGTCCGGGGAGCTGTTTTTT.

The chain uses TRBV10-2 and TRBJ2-7, with 9 bases lining up with TRBD1. Germline V CDR1 and CDR2: WSHSY, SAAADI. The length of the CDR3 is 15 residues. With 4 bases clipped from V and 2 bases from J, the junction kept 6 bases outside the gene matches. In DNA, the CDR3 is TGCGCCAGCAGTGGCCACGGGACAGGGACCTACGAGCAGTACTTC. It yields the protein CASSGHGTGTYEQYF.

The gene calls are TRBV11-3 and TRBJ2-7; 7 bases agree with TRBD2. Looked up from germline, CDR1 is SGHNT and CDR2 is YENEEA. With 3 bases clipped from V and 1 base from J, the junction kept 3 bases outside the gene matches. The CDR3 is made up of 14 amino acids. The CDR3 protein is CASSFGGESYEQYF. For the CDR3, the DNA is TGTGCCAGCAGCTTTGGGGGGGAGTCCTACGAGCAGTACTTC.

The chain uses TRBV12-5 and TRBJ2-5, with 8 nucleotides matching TRBD1. Germline trimming cut 6 bases from V and 4 bases from J; bases unmatched to any gene: 4. CDR3 size: 13 residues. Germline V gene data show CDR1 as LGHNT and CDR2 as FRNRAP. The CDR3 protein is CASGNGQGETQYF. In nucleotides, the CDR3 is TGTGCTAGTGGCAACGGACAGGGAGAGACCCAGTACTTC. Full variable domain (missing parts from reference TRBV12-5 and TRBJ2-5): DARVTQTPRHKVTEMGQEVTMRCQPILGHNTVFWYRQTMMQGLELLAYFRNRAPLDDSGMPKDRFSAEMPDATLATLKIQPSEPRDSAVYFCASGNGQGETQYFGPGTRLLVL.

The chain uses TRBV9 and TRBJ2-2; D assignment may be TRBD1 or TRBD2 (5 bases each). The CDR3 consists of 15 residues. The V end was cut by 6 bases, the J end by 5 bases, with 17 bases between. The germline V gene has CDR1 SGDLS and CDR2 YYNGEE. The CDR3 spells CASTRRGDNTGELFF. CDR3 in DNA: TGTGCCAGCACCAGGAGAGGGGATAATACCGGGGAGCTGTTTTTT.

The rearrangement uses TRBV18 and TRBJ2-5, with D uncertain. This CDR3 contains 11 residues. V gave up 5 bases and J gave up 5 bases, with 6 bases separating them. Per the germline V gene, CDR1 is KGHSH and CDR2 is LQKENI. CDR3 loop: CASSSGETQYF. CDR3 coding DNA: TGTGCCAGCTCATCGGGTGAGACCCAGTACTTC.

J is TRBJ1-1 and V is TRBV6-6; TRBD1 matches 7 bases. In germline, CDR1 is MNHNY, CDR2 SVGAGI (reference sequence). The CDR3 loop spans 15 amino acids. V lost 6 bases, J lost 1 base, and 8 bases stayed unmatched. The DNA for the CDR3 is TGTGCCAGCAGGACTGGGGACAGCCGGAACACTGAAGCTTTCTTT. Amino acid sequence: CASRTGDSRNTEAFF.